This TCR beta chain was captured by sequencing in a study of tumor-infiltrating lymphocytes in primary liver carcinoma. Whole-study findings and limits: The study found tumor-adjacent and tumor-blood pairs overlapped less than tumor region pairs. Blood's top-250-clone fraction was significantly lower than that of tumors (p = 0.039).

The source material, roughly 18-32 mg of unsorted bulk tissue, was used to co-extract RNA and DNA. Every patient had chronic HBV infection and was treatment-naive. The CDR3 has 15 amino acids. Germline lookup yields CDR1 MRHNA and CDR2 SNTAGT. As regards this clonotype: Its target is unknown. A read error is possible here, since a much larger clone lies one base away.

Researchers generated TCR beta cDNA from around 510 ng of total RNA, relying on a constant-region primer. Sequencing libraries for TCR beta derived from three nested multiplex PCR rounds that used slightly modified ARM-PCR. TRBV1-TRBV30 forward and Cbeta reverse primers drove the first two approximately 11-cycle rounds. TCRdb passed the multiplex PCR reads through MiXCR, listing each CDR3 protein once. The table records 80,000 or so distinct CDR3 sequences, 71% of them present only once. The sequencing input was liver tumor tissue from sampling region 4. As to subset: tumor region T4, right-lateral pole. The TCR was taken from a woman in her fifties or sixties with primary liver carcinoma and hepatitis B virus infection. The chain couples TRBV6-4 to TRBJ2-1; 11 bases align to TRBD1. The CDR3 DNA follows: TGTGTCAGCAGTGACGGGACAGGGGGCTACAATGAGCAGTTCTTC. It specifies CVSSDGTGGYNEQFF.